This is a list of T cell receptor beta chains from one sample in a study of blood T cell repertoires in COVID-19. Assay: immunoSEQ multiplex PCR; the TCRdb copy retains only in-frame clones and omits some. Here the sample spans about 200,000 clones, around 82% being singletons. The sequencing sample was made of PBMCs or T cells enriched from blood (not recorded which). These receptors came from a man between 35 and 55 years old who had recovered from COVID-19. The CDR3 runs from the conserved cysteine through the conserved F or W. Each record gives: D gene, V gene, clone size, J gene, CDR3 DNA, CDR3 protein. D genes are given only for firm matches. Rows may omit the clone size; those that give it use once, few, many or a size class.

d_gene: NA; v_gene: TRBV18; abundance: NA; j_gene: TRBJ2-7; CDR3nt: TGTGCCAGCTCACCATATTCGTCAGGTCCGTACGAGCAGTACTTC; CDR3aa: CASSPYSSGPYEQYF
d_gene: NA; v_gene: TRBV15; abundance: NA; j_gene: TRBJ1-4; CDR3nt: TGTGCCACCAGCAGAGATGTGGAACAGGGAGCAACTAATGAAAAACTGTTTTTT; CDR3aa: CATSRDVEQGATNEKLFF
d_gene: TRBD1; v_gene: TRBV18; abundance: NA; j_gene: TRBJ2-1; CDR3nt: TGTGCCAGCTCACCACAACAGGGGGCGGGCAATGAGCAGTTCTTC; CDR3aa: CASSPQQGAGNEQFF
d_gene: NA; v_gene: TRBV4-1; abundance: NA; j_gene: TRBJ2-7; CDR3nt: TGCGCCAGCAGCCAAGGTCCAGGGCGCTCCTACGAGCAGTACTTC; CDR3aa: CASSQGPGRSYEQYF
d_gene: TRBD2; v_gene: TRBV11-2; abundance: NA; j_gene: TRBJ2-1; CDR3nt: TGTGCCAGCAGCTTAAATAGCGGGGGAAACAATGAGCAGTTCTTC; CDR3aa: CASSLNSGGNNEQFF
d_gene: NA; v_gene: TRBV19; abundance: NA; j_gene: TRBJ1-3; CDR3nt: TGTGCCAGTATAAGGACAGATGGAAACACCATATATTTT; CDR3aa: CASIRTDGNTIYF
d_gene: TRBD2; v_gene: TRBV5-5; abundance: NA; j_gene: TRBJ2-1; CDR3nt: TGTGCCAGCAGCAAGCTAGCGGGGGGGCGGAATGAGCAGTTCTTC; CDR3aa: CASSKLAGGRNEQFF
d_gene: NA; v_gene: TRBV12-3/TRBV12-4; abundance: NA; j_gene: TRBJ2-1; CDR3nt: TGTGCCAGCAGCGGGGAGTATGAGCAGTTCTTC; CDR3aa: CASSGEYEQFF
d_gene: TRBD1; v_gene: TRBV5-1; abundance: NA; j_gene: TRBJ2-7; CDR3nt: TGCGCCAGCAGCTTAAGACAGGGCTACGAGCAGTACTTC; CDR3aa: CASSLRQGYEQYF
d_gene: TRBD2; v_gene: TRBV5-1; abundance: NA; j_gene: TRBJ2-7; CDR3nt: TGCGCCAGCAGCTTGTCCCAGGGAGGGGTGGACGAGCAGTACTTC; CDR3aa: CASSLSQGGVDEQYF
d_gene: TRBD2; v_gene: TRBV5-1; abundance: NA; j_gene: TRBJ2-3; CDR3nt: TGCGCCAGCAGACCCAGCGGGGGGGGCACAGATACGCAGTATTTT; CDR3aa: CASRPSGGGTDTQYF
d_gene: NA; v_gene: TRBV27; abundance: NA; j_gene: TRBJ1-1; CDR3nt: TGTGCCAGCAGTTTCGAGGGACTCAACACTGAAGCTTTCTTT; CDR3aa: CASSFEGLNTEAFF
d_gene: TRBD1; v_gene: TRBV5-1; abundance: NA; j_gene: TRBJ2-3; CDR3nt: TGCGCCAGCAGCCCCCTTCCCTTCGGGACAGGGGGCACAGATACGCAGTATTTT; CDR3aa: CASSPLPFGTGGTDTQYF
d_gene: NA; v_gene: TRBV7-2; abundance: NA; j_gene: TRBJ2-1; CDR3nt: TGTGCCAGCAGCTTTTTGCGGGGGCCCGAGGAGCAGTTCTTC; CDR3aa: CASSFLRGPEEQFF
d_gene: TRBD1; v_gene: TRBV5-3; abundance: NA; j_gene: TRBJ1-1; CDR3nt: TGTGCCAGAAGGTCGACAGGGTTAGCGAACACTGAAGCTTTCTTT; CDR3aa: CARRSTGLANTEAFF
d_gene: TRBD1; v_gene: TRBV2; abundance: NA; j_gene: TRBJ1-1; CDR3nt: TGTGCCAGCAGTGGACAGGGCCGGGGGAACACTGAAGCTTTCTTT; CDR3aa: CASSGQGRGNTEAFF
d_gene: TRBD2; v_gene: TRBV7-6; abundance: NA; j_gene: TRBJ2-7; CDR3nt: TGTGCCAGCAGCCCTAGCGGGGGGGCCCAATCCTACGAGCAGTACTTC; CDR3aa: CASSPSGGAQSYEQYF
d_gene: NA; v_gene: TRBV18; abundance: few; j_gene: TRBJ2-1; CDR3nt: TGTGCCAGCTCTCCCTATGTGGGGACAAGGCCAAAAAATGAGCAGTTCTTC; CDR3aa: CASSPYVGTRPKNEQFF
d_gene: TRBD1; v_gene: TRBV7-8; abundance: NA; j_gene: TRBJ1-6; CDR3nt: TGTGCCAGCAGCTCGCAGACAGGGGGGAATTCACCCCTCCACTTT; CDR3aa: CASSSQTGGNSPLHF
d_gene: NA; v_gene: TRBV5-1; abundance: NA; j_gene: TRBJ2-4; CDR3nt: TGCGCCAGCAGCCCAGGACAGCTAACAGTAGCCAAAAACATTCAGTACTTC; CDR3aa: CASSPGQLTVAKNIQYF
d_gene: NA; v_gene: TRBV28; abundance: NA; j_gene: TRBJ2-2; CDR3nt: TGTGCCAGCAGTTTCCTGGGGGCTGGGGAGCTGTTTTTT; CDR3aa: CASSFLGAGELFF
d_gene: NA; v_gene: TRBV2; abundance: NA; j_gene: TRBJ1-4; CDR3nt: TGTGCCAGCGGAGGCAGAGATGAAAAACTGTTTTTT; CDR3aa: CASGGRDEKLFF
d_gene: TRBD1; v_gene: TRBV5-1; abundance: NA; j_gene: TRBJ1-2; CDR3nt: TGCGCCAGCAGCTGGGGTTCGGACAGGGTTTCTAGCGGCTACACCTTC; CDR3aa: CASSWGSDRVSSGYTF